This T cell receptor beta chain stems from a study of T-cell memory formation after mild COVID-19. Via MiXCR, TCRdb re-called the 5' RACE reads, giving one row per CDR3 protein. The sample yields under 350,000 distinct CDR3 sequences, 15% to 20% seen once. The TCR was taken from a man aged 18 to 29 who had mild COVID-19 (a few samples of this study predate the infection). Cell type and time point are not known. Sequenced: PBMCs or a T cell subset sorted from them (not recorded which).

CDR3 in DNA: TGCAGTGCCGACGCAGGGGGCCGCAATCAGCCCCAGCATTTT. Residues: CSADAGGRNQPQHF. The chain links TRBV20-1 to TRBJ1-5, with TRBD1 matching over 8 bases. This CDR3 region has 14 residues. CDR1 is DFQATT and CDR2 is SNEGSKA in the germline V gene (reference sequence). V gave up 6 bases and J gave up 2 bases; unmatched junction bases: 6.